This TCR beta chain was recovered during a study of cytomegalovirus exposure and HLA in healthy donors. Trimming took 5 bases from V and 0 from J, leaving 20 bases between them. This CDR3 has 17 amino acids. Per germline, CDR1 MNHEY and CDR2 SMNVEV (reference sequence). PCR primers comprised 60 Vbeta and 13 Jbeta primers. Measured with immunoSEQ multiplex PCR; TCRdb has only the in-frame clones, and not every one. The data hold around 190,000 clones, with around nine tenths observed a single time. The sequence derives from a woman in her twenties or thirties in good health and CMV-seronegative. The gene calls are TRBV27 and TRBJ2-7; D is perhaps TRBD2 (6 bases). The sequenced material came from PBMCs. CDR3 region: CASSVSAGTQSSYEQYF. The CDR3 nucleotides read TGTGCCAGCAGTGTCTCCGCCGGGACTCAGAGCTCCTACGAGCAGTACTTC.